This TCR beta chain derives from a study of blood T cells in healthy people across ages. Whole-study results and caveats: Since the PBMCs were unsorted, naive and antigen-experienced cells could not be conclusively compared.

Together with a sample-barcoded 5' primer, a J-beta primer mix was included in a second PCR lasting about 6 to 11 cycles. One entry per CDR3 protein, called by TCRdb with MiXCR from the 5' RACE reads. The sample contains some 900,000 distinct CDR3 sequences, roughly 48% of which appear only once. As regards this clonotype: Its antigen is not identified.

The V gene's germline CDR1 is SGDLS and CDR2 YYNGEE. The V end lost 3 bases, the J end lost 3 bases, and 15 bases lay between the germline ends. The CDR3 totals 16 residues. The sequence was obtained from a man aged 25 to 40 in good health. Sample: blood. The chain employs TRBV9 and TRBJ2-2; possible D gene TRBD2, 5 bases. The CDR3 DNA is TGTGCCAGCAGCGATCGTCGGACTCCAGACACCGGGGAGCTGTTTTTT. It specifies CASSDRRTPDTGELFF.